This TCR beta chain was captured in a study of cytomegalovirus exposure and HLA in healthy donors. As for the study in general: Counted in an early data release were about 86 million unique TCRs from HLA-typed donors. Assignment to the Caucasian-associated ancestry cluster applied to approximately 80% of the approximately 370 genotyped donors.

The V segment lost 5 bases and the J segment 5 bases; nucleotides outside the gene matches: 6. CDR1 and CDR2 from the germline V gene are MNHNY and SVGAGI (reference sequence). This CDR3 comprises 14 residues. The study ran its PCR with 60 Vbeta and 13 Jbeta primers. TCRdb keeps only in-frame clones here, not all; method: immunoSEQ multiplex PCR. The sample yields 130,000 to 150,000 clones, 79% seen once. This chain links TRBV6-6 with TRBJ2-3; 8 bases are shared with TRBD1. The specimen sequenced was PBMCs. The receptor was isolated from a man in his late teens or twenties in good health and CMV-seronegative. CDR3 nucleotide sequence: TGTGCCAGCAGTCCCAGGGGGCGAGAAGATACGCAGTATTTT. Translation gives CASSPRGREDTQYF.